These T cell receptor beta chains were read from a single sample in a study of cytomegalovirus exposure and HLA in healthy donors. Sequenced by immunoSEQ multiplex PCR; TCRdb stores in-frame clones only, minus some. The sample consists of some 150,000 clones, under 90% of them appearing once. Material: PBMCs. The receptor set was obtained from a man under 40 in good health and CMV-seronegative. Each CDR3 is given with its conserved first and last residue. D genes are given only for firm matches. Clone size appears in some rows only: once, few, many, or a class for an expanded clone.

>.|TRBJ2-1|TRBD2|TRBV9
CASSPQRTRLPYNEQFF
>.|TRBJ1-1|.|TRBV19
CASSIDLDTEAFF
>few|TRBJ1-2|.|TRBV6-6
CASSFPDGYTF
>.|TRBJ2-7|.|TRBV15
CATSREDSSTYEQYF
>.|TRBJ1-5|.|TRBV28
CASSLKSAVGRGAGQPQHF
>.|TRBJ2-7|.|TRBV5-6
CASSGRSGYEQYF
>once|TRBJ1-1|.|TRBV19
CASMPGRGMSLLSGPNTEAFF
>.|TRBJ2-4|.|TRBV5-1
CASSLASGVAKNIQYF
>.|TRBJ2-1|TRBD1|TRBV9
CASSVGTALSYNEQFF
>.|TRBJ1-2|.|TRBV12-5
CASGWTTQGYTF
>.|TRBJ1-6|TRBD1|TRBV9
CASSPQDRTNSPLHF
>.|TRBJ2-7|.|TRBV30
CAWSVRLNYEQYF
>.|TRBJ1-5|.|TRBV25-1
CASSEFEVNQPQHF
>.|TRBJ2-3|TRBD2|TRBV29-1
CSVEGTSGGTDTQYF
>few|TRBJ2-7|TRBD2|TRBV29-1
CSARGREGQTSEQYF
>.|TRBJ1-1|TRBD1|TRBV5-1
CASSWDRGGAEAFF
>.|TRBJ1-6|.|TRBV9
CASSVIGENSPLHF
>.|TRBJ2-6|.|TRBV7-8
CASSLGPARVSGANVLTF
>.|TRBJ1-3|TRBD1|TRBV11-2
CASSGQGFSGNTIYF
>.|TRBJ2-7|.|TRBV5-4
CASSFLSYEQYF
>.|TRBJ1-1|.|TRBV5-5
CASSLAYRVDTEAFF
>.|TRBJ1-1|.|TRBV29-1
CSVENAGLNTEAFF
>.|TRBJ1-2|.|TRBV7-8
CASSSSLGGYTF
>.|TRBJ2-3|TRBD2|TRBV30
CAWGAGASTDTQYF
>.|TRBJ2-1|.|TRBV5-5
CASSLEDIWDEQFF
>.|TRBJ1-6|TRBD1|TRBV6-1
CASGTGDSYNSPLHF
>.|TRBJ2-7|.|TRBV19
CASSNRNRAYEQYF
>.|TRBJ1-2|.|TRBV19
CASTHGYGYTF
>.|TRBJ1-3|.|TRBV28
CASSLAGAGNTIYF
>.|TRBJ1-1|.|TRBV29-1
CSVGLGARTEAFF
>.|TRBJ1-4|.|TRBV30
CAWSQRAGEKLFF
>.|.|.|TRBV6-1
CASSATTGGLAGFYEQYF
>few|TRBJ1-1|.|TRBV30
CAWKGLGDTEAFF
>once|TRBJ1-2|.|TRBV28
CASSHHDRWGDYGYTF
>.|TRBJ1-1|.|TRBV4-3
CASSQWGGVGTEAFF
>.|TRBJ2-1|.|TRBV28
CASRGAVAEQFF
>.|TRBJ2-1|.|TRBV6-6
CASSPGRGQFF